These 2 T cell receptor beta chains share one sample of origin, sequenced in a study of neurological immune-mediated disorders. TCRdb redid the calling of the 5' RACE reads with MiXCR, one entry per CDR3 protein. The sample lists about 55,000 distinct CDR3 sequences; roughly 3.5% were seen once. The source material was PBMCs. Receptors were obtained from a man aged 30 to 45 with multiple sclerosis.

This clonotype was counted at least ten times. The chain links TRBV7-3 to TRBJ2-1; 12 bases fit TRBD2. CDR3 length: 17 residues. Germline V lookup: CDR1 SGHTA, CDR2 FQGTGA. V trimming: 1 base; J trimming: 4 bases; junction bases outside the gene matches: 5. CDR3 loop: CASSLNGLAGGYNEQFF. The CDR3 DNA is TGTGCCAGCAGCTTAAACGGGCTAGCGGGGGGGTACAATGAGCAGTTCTTC.

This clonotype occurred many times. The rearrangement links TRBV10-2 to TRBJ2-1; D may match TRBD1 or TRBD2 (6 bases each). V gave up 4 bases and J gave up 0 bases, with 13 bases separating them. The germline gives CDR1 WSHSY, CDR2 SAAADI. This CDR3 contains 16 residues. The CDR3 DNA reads TGCGCCAGCAGTGTTAACGGGGGCAGCTCCTACAATGAGCAGTTCTTC. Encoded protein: CASSVNGGSSYNEQFF.